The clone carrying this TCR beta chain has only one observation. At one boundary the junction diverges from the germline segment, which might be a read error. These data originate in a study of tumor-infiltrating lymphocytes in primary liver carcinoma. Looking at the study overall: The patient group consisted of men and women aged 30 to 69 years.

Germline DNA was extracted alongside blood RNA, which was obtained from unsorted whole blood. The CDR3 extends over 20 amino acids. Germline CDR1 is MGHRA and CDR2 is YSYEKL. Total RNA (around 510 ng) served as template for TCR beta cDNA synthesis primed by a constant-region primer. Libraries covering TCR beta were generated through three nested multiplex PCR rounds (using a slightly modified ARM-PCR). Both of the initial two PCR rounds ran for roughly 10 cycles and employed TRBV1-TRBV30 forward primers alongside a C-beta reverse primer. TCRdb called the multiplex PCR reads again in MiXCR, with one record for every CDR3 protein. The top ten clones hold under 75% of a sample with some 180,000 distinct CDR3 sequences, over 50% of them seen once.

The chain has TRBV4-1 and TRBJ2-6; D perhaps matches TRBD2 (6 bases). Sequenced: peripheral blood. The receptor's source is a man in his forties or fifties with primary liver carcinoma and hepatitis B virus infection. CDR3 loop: CVSSQRADRQDRTGANVLIF. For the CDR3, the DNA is TGCGTCAGCAGCCAGCGGGCGGACCGTCAGGATAGAACTGGGGCCAACGTCCTGATTTTC.